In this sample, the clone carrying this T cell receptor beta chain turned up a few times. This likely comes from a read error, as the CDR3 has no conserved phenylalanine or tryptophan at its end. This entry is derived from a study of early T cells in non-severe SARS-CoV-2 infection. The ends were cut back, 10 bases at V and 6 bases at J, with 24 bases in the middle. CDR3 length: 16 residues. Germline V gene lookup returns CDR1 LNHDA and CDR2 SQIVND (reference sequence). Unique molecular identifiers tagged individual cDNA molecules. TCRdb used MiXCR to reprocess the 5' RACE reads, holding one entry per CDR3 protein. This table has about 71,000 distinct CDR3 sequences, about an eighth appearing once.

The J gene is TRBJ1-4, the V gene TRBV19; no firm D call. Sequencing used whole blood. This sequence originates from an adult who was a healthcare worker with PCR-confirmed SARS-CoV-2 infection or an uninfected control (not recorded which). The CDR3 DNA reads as TGTGCCACCAGATCCGGGCCCCGGGCTGGGGATGAAAAACTGTTTTCT. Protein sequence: CATRSGPRAGDEKLFS.